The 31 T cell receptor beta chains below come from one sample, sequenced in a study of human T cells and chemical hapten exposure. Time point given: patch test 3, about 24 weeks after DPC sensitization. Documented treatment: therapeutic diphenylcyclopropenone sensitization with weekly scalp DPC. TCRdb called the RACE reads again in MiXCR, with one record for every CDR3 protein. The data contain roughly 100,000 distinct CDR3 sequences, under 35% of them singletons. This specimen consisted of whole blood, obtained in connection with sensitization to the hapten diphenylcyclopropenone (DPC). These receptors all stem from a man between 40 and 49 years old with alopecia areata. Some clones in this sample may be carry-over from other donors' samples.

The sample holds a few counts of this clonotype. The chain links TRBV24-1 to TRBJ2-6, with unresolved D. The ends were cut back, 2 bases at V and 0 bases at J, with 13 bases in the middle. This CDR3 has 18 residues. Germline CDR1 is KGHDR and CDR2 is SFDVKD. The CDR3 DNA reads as TGTGCCACCAGTGATTCACTTGGCAGCTACTCTGGGGCCAACGTCCTGACTTTC. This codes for CATSDSLGSYSGANVLTF.

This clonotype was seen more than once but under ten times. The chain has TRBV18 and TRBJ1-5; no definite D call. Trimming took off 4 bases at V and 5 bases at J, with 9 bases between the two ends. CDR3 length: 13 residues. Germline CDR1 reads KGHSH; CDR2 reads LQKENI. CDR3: CASSQGSDQPQHF. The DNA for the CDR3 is TGTGCCAGCTCACAGGGATCTGATCAGCCCCAGCATTTT.

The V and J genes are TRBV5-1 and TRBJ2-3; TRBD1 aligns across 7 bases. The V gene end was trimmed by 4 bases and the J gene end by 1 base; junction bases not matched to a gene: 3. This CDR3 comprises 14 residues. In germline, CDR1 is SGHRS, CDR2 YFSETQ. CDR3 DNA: TGCGCCAGCAGCATAGGACAGGGCACAGATACGCAGTATTTT. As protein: CASSIGQGTDTQYF. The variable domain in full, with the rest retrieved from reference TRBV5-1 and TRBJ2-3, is KAGVTQTPRYLIKTRGQQVTLSCSPISGHRSVSWYQQTPGQGLQFLFEYFSETQRNKGNFPGRFSGRQFSNSRSEMNVSTLELGDSALYLCASSIGQGTDTQYFGPGTRLTVL.

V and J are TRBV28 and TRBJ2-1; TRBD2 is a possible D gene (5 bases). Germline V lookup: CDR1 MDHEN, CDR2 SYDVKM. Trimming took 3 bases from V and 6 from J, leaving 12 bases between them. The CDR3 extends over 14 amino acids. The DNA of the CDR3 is TGTGCCAGCAGTTTTCTTACGGGGTCCAATGAGCAGTTCTTC. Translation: CASSFLTGSNEQFF.

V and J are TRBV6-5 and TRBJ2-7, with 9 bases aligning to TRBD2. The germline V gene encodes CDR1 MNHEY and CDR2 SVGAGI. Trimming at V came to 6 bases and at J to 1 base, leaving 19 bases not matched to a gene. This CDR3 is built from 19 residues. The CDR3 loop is CASRVRTGREGRWSYEQYV. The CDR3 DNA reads TGTGCCAGCAGGGTCAGGACCGGGCGGGAGGGCCGATGGTCCTACGAGCAGTACGTC.

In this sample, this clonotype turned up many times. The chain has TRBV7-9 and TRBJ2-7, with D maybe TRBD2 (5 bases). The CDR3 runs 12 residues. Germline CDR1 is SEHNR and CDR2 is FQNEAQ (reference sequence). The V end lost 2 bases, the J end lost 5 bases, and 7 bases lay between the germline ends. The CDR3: CASSLTGDEQYV. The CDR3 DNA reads TGTGCCAGCAGCTTAACCGGGGACGAGCAGTACGTC.

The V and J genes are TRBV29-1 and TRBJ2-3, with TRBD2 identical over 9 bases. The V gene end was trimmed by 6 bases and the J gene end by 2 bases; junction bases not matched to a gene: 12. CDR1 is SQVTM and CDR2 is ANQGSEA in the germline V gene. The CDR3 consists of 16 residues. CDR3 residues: CSVDAGTSSYTDTQYF. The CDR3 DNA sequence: TGCAGCGTAGACGCCGGGACTAGCAGTTACACAGATACGCAGTATTTT.

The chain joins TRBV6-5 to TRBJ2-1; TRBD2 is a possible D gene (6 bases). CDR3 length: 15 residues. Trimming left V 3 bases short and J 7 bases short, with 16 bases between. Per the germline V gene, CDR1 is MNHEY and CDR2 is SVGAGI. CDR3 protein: CASSYLGRRLNEQFF. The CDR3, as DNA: TGTGCCAGCAGTTATCTGGGGAGGCGGTTGAATGAGCAGTTCTTC.

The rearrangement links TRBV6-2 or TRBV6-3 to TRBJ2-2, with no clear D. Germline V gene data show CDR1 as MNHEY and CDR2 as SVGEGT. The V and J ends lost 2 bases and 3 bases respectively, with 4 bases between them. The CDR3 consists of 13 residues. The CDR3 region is CASSYRYTGELFF. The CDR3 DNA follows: TGTGCCAGCAGTTACCGATACACCGGGGAGCTGTTTTTT.

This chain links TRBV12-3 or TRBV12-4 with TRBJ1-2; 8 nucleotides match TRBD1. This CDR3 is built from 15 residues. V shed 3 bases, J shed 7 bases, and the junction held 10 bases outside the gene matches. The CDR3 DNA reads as TGTGCCAGCAGTTTTGGTCCTCCAGGGGGCTCTGGCTACACCTTC. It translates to CASSFGPPGGSGYTF.

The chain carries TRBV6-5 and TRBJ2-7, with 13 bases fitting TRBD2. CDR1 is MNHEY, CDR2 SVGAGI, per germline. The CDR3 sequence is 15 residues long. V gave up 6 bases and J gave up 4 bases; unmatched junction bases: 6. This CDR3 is CASRSGLAGAYEQYV. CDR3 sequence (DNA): TGTGCCAGCAGATCAGGACTAGCGGGGGCTTACGAGCAGTACGTC.

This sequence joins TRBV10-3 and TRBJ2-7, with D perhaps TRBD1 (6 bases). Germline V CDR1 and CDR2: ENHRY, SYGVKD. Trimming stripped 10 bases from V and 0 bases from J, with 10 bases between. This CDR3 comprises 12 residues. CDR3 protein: CATRQDSYEQYF. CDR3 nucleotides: TGTGCCACCCGACAGGACTCCTACGAGCAGTACTTC.

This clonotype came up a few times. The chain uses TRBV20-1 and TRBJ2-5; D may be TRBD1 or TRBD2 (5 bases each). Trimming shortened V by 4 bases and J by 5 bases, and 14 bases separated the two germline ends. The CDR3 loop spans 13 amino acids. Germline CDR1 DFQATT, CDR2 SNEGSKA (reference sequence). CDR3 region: CSANPGSGETQYF. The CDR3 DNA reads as TGCAGTGCTAACCCAGGGTCGGGGGAGACCCAGTACTTC.

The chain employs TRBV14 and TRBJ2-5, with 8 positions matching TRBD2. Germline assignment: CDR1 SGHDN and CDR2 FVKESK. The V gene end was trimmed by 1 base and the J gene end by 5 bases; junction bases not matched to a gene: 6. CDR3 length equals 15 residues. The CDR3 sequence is CASSQVAGLAETQYF. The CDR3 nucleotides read TGTGCCAGCAGCCAAGTAGCGGGGCTGGCGGAGACCCAGTACTTC.

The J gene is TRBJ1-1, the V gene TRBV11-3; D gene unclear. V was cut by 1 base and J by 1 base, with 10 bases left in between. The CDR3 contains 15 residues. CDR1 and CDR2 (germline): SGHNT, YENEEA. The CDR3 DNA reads TGTGCCAGCAGCTTAGGGGGTGTGGGGAACACTGAAGCTTTCTTT. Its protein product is CASSLGGVGNTEAFF.

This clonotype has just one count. CDR3 bases: TGTGCCAGCAGCCCACAGGGGATGTACACCGGGGAGCTGTTTTTT. Encoded protein: CASSPQGMYTGELFF. This chain uses TRBV3-1 with TRBJ2-2; TRBD1 matches 7 bases. V shed 4 bases and J 3 bases; nucleotides not matched to a gene: 5. Looked up from germline, CDR1 is LGHDT and CDR2 is YNNKEL (reference sequence). The CDR3 runs to 15 residues.

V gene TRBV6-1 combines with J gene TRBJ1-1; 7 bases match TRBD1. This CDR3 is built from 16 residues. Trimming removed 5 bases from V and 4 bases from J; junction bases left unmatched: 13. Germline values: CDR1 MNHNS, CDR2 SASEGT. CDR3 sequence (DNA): TGTGCCAGCAGTCTACGGACAGGCAAGGGTTTCACTGAAGCTTTCTTT. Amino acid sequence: CASSLRTGKGFTEAFF.

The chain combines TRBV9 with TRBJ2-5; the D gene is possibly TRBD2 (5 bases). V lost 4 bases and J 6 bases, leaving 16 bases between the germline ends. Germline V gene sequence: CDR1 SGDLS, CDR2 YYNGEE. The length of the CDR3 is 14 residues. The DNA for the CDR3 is TGTGCCAGCAGCAAAGATGTAGCGACGCAGACCCAGTACTTC. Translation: CASSKDVATQTQYF.

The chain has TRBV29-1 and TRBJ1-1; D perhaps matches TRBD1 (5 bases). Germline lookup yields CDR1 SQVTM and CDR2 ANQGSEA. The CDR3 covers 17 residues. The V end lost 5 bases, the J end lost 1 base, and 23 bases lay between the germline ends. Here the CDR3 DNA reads TGCAGCGTTAGTCCTAACTTTATTGGGGCCGGGAACACTGAAGCTTTCTTT. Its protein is CSVSPNFIGAGNTEAFF.

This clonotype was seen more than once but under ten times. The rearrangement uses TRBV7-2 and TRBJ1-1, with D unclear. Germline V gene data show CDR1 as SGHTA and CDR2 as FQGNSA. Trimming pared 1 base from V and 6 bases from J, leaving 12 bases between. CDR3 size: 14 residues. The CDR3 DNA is TGTGCCAGCAGCTTAGTGTCAGTGAAACCTGAAGCTTTCTTT. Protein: CASSLVSVKPEAFF.

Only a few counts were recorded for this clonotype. This CDR3 is CASSYPQGVEAFF. In nucleotides, the CDR3 is TGTGCCAGCAGTTACCCTCAGGGAGTTGAAGCTTTCTTT. The chain is built from TRBV6-5 and TRBJ1-1; maybe TRBD1 (5 bases). The CDR3 is 13 residues long. Trimming pared 2 bases from V and 7 bases from J, leaving 11 bases between. Germline loops: CDR1 MNHEY, CDR2 SVGAGI.

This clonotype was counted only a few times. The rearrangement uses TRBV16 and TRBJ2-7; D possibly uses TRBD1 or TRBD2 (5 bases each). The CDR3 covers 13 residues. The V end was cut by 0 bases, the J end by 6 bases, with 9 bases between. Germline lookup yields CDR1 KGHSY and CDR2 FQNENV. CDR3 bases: TGTGCCAGCAGCCAATCGGGGGTACTCGAGCAGTACGTC. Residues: CASSQSGVLEQYV.

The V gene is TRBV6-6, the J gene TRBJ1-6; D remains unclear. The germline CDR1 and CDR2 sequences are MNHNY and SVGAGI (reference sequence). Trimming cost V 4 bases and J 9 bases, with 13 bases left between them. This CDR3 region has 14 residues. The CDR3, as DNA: TGTGCCAGCAGTTCCCGGGAGGGAGGTTCACCCCTCCACTTT. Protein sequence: CASSSREGGSPLHF.

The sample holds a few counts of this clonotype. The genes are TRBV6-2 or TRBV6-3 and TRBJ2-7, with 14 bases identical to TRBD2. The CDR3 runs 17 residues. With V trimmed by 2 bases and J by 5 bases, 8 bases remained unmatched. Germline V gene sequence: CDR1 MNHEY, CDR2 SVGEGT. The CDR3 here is CASSYLWGLAGEDEQYF. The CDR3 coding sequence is TGTGCCAGCAGTTACCTATGGGGACTAGCGGGAGAGGACGAGCAGTACTTC.

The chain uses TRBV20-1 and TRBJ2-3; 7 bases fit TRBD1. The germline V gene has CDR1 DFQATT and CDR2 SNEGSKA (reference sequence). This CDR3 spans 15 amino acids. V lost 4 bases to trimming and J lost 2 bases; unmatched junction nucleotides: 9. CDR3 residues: CSANRGVRNTDTQYF. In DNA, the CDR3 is TGCAGTGCTAACAGGGGCGTCAGGAACACAGATACGCAGTATTTT.

CDR3 in DNA: TGCGCCAGCAGCGGGGACTTTTACAATGAGCAGTTCTTC. Amino acid sequence: CASSGDFYNEQFF. The rearrangement joins TRBV5-1 to TRBJ2-1; TRBD2 might be the D (6 bases). Looked up from germline, CDR1 is SGHRS and CDR2 is YFSETQ. V was trimmed by 4 bases and J by 4 bases, leaving 9 bases between them. CDR3 length equals 13 residues.

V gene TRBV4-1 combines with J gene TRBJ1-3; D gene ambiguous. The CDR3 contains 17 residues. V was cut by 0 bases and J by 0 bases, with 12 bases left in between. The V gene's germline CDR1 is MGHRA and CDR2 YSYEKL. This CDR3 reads CASSQDGSRSSGNTIYF. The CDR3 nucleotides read TGCGCCAGCAGCCAAGATGGGAGTCGTAGCTCTGGAAACACCATATATTTT.

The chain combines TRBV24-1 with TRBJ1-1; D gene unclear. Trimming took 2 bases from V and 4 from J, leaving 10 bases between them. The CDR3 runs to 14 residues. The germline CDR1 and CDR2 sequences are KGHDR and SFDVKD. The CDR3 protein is CATSDSVGGTEAFF. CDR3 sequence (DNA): TGTGCCACCAGTGATTCAGTAGGAGGCACTGAAGCTTTCTTT.

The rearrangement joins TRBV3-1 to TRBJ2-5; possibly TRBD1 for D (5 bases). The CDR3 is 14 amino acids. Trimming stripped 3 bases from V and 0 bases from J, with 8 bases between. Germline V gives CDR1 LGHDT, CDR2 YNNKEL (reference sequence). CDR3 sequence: CASSHRADQETQYF. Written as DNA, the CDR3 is TGTGCCAGCAGCCACAGGGCAGACCAAGAGACCCAGTACTTC.

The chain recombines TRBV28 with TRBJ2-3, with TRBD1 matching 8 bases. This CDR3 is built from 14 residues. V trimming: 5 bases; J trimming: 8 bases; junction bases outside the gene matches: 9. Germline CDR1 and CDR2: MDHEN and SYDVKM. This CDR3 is CASSLPTQGATQYF. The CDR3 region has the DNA TGTGCCAGCAGTCTGCCGACTCAGGGGGCTACGCAGTATTTT.

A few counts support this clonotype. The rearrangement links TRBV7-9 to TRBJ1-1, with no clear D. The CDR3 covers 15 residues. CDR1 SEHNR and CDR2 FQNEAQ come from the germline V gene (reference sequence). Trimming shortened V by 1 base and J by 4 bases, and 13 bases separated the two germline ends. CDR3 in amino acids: CASSLGLLDPTEAFF. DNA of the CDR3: TGTGCCAGCAGCTTAGGGCTATTAGATCCCACTGAAGCTTTCTTT.